This T cell receptor beta chain was profiled in a study of blood T cell repertoires in COVID-19. There are a few counts of this clone. TCRdb's table, derived via immunoSEQ multiplex PCR, lists solely in-frame clones and lacks some. This repertoire shows tens of thousands of clones, about nine tenths found once; its top ten account for about 5%. Germline loops: CDR1 SNHLY, CDR2 FYNNEI. CDR3 length: 14 amino acids. Trimming cost V 9 bases and J 4 bases; bases outside gene matches: 11. The sample comprised peripheral blood. The chain uses TRBV2 and TRBJ1-2, with 7 bases lining up with TRBD1. This clonotype originated in a human donor in a cohort sampled during active COVID-19. DNA of the CDR3: TGTGCCAGTGAGGGGGACAGAAACTCCTATGGCTACACCTTC. Translation: CASEGDRNSYGYTF.